Listed here are 13 T cell receptor beta chains from one sample, sequenced in a study of blood T cell repertoires in COVID-19. The data were produced by immunoSEQ multiplex PCR, yet TCRdb's version contains in-frame clones alone and is incomplete. The sample lists roughly 130,000 clones, around 80% seen once, with 1.5% to 2% in the top ten. Sequencing input: peripheral blood. Receptors were obtained from a man between 65 and 79 years old with acute or convalescent COVID-19.

The gene calls are TRBV28 and TRBJ1-5; 7 positions match TRBD1. The CDR3 extends over 15 amino acids. Germline CDR1 reads MDHEN; CDR2 reads SYDVKM. Germline trimming cut 6 bases from V and 5 bases from J; bases unmatched to any gene: 10. This CDR3 reads CASSSSQGEDQPQHF. The CDR3 DNA is TGTGCCAGCAGCTCAAGCCAGGGGGAAGATCAGCCCCAGCATTTT.

The V gene is TRBV23-1, the J gene TRBJ1-5; 9 bases line up with TRBD1. TRBV23-1 is recorded as an ORF, its role being uncertain. Losses at the gene ends were 4 bases for V and 0 bases for J; bases not matched to a gene: 10. The CDR3 is 18 residues long. For the CDR3, the DNA is TGCGCCAGCAGTCCCGGGACAGGGTCTTGTTATAGCAATCAGCCCCAGCATTTT. Amino acids: CASSPGTGSCYSNQPQHF.

This chain connects TRBV5-1 to TRBJ1-2; 7 positions agree with TRBD1. This CDR3 region has 14 residues. With 3 bases clipped from V and 2 bases from J, the junction kept 4 bases outside the gene matches. Per the germline V gene, CDR1 is SGHRS and CDR2 is YFSETQ. This CDR3 reads CASSSEQGNYGYTF. CDR3 DNA: TGCGCCAGCAGCTCAGAACAGGGGAACTATGGCTACACCTTC.

The count of this clone is one. CDR3 nucleotide sequence: TGTGCCAGCAGTGAATGGAGAGCGGGGGCCCAAGAGACCCAGTACTTC. It yields the protein CASSEWRAGAQETQYF. The V call is TRBV6-1, the J call TRBJ2-5, with 8 bases fitting TRBD2. The CDR3 loop spans 16 amino acids. Germline CDR1 MNHNS, CDR2 SASEGT. J gave up 1 base and V 2 bases, and 6 bases lay outside the gene matches.

In this sample, this clone turned up once. The chain recombines TRBV27 with TRBJ1-1; D remains unclear. The length of the CDR3 is 14 residues. The germline V and J ends were trimmed by 0 bases and 0 bases, with 5 bases remaining between them. Per the germline V gene, CDR1 is MNHEY and CDR2 is SMNVEV (reference sequence). CDR3 bases: TGTGCCAGCAGTTTATCGTCCGTGAACACTGAAGCTTTCTTT. Its protein is CASSLSSVNTEAFF.

The V and J genes are TRBV3-1 (or the pseudogene TRBV3-2) and TRBJ1-2, with D tentatively TRBD1 (5 bases). From germline, CDR1 is LGHDT and CDR2 YNNKEL (reference sequence). The length of the CDR3 is 13 residues. Trimming took off 4 bases at V and 3 bases at J, with 9 bases between the two ends. CDR3 region: CASSLRADYGYTF. CDR3 DNA: TGTGCCAGCAGCCTCAGGGCAGACTATGGCTACACCTTC.

Note on this clone: An end of the junction does not agree with germline; a read error may underlie this. V is TRBV12-3 or TRBV12-4 and J is TRBJ1-2; D is uncertain. This CDR3 has 11 amino acids. The DNA of the CDR3 is TGTGCCAGCAGTCCGGGATTTGGACTGTCCTTC. Amino acids: CASSPGFGLSF.

This chain uses TRBV5-1 with TRBJ2-3; D perhaps matches TRBD1 (6 bases). V lost 1 base and J 2 bases, leaving 8 bases between the germline ends. There are 14 residues in the CDR3. The V gene's germline CDR1 is SGHRS and CDR2 YFSETQ. The CDR3 region is CASSLTGYTDTQYF. CDR3 DNA: TGCGCCAGCAGCTTGACAGGGTACACAGATACGCAGTATTTT.

A single count supports this clone. This CDR3 is CASSLTGNQPQHF. The DNA of the CDR3 is TGTGCCAGTAGTTTAACAGGGAATCAGCCCCAGCATTTT. This sequence joins TRBV19 and TRBJ1-5; D is possibly TRBD1 (6 bases). The germline V gene has CDR1 LNHDA and CDR2 SQIVND (reference sequence). CDR3 length equals 13 residues. Trimming took 5 bases from V and 4 from J, leaving 9 bases between them.

The chain recombines TRBV27 with TRBJ1-1; 8 bases match TRBD1. CDR1 is MNHEY and CDR2 is SMNVEV in the germline V gene (reference sequence). There are 14 residues in the CDR3. Losses at the gene ends were 5 bases for V and 10 bases for J; bases not matched to a gene: 12. The CDR3 nucleotides are TGTGCCAGCAGTCAAAACCCAGGGGGCTATCGAGCTTTCTTT. This sequence encodes CASSQNPGGYRAFF.

The chain employs TRBV4-2 and TRBJ2-3; 7 nucleotides align to TRBD2. V shed 1 base and J 3 bases; nucleotides not matched to a gene: 10. Germline CDR1 reads LGHNA; CDR2 reads YNFKEQ. The CDR3 is 17 residues long. CDR3 region: CASSQAGAGTLTDTQYF. The CDR3 nucleotides are TGTGCCAGCAGCCAAGCGGGAGCGGGGACTTTGACAGATACGCAGTATTTT.

This clone occurred a few times. The J gene is TRBJ1-5, the V gene TRBV3-1 (or the pseudogene TRBV3-2); a weak D match, TRBD1 (6 bases). CDR1 and CDR2 (germline): LGHDT, YNNKEL (reference sequence). The CDR3 is made up of 16 amino acids. V shed 1 base and J shed 2 bases, with 12 bases lying between them. The CDR3: CASSQGGRQGNQPQHF. CDR3 bases: TGTGCCAGCAGCCAAGGGGGTCGACAGGGCAATCAGCCCCAGCATTTT.

This clone appeared a single time. This chain joins TRBV29-1 and TRBJ2-1; 15 nucleotides agree with TRBD2. Trimming cost V 6 bases and J 1 base; bases outside gene matches: 1. The CDR3 is 15 residues long. CDR1 and CDR2 from the germline V gene are SQVTM and ANQGSEA. The CDR3 DNA is TGCAGCGTGGGACTAGCGGGGGGATCCTACAATGAGCAGTTCTTC. This gives the protein CSVGLAGGSYNEQFF.